This T cell receptor (beta chain) was captured in a study of blood T cells in healthy people across ages. General observations from the study: CMV status of donors was unknown, possibly confounding expanded clonotype changes. Using unsorted PBMCs precluded a conclusive naive versus antigen-experienced comparison.

PCR was performed a second time for about 6 to 12 cycles using a sample-barcoded 5' primer and a J-beta primer mix. TCRdb used MiXCR to reprocess the 5' RACE reads, holding one entry per CDR3 protein. The data hold about 680,000 distinct CDR3 sequences, with around half observed a single time. Individuals who donated were healthy Caucasians from Russia aged roughly 6 to 90. Each sample provided at least 5 micrograms of extracted total RNA. Turning to this clonotype: Its specificity is not known.

The germline gives CDR1 SGHRS, CDR2 YFSETQ. CDR3 length equals 16 residues. Losses at the gene ends were 6 bases for V and 0 bases for J; bases not matched to a gene: 8. This TCR was sampled from a woman aged 55-70 years in good health. The chain carries TRBV5-1 and TRBJ2-1; 8 nucleotides line up with TRBD2. The sample comprised blood. The CDR3 loop reads CASKQTSVGSYNEQFF. CDR3 DNA: TGCGCCAGCAAACAGACTAGCGTAGGCTCCTACAATGAGCAGTTCTTC.